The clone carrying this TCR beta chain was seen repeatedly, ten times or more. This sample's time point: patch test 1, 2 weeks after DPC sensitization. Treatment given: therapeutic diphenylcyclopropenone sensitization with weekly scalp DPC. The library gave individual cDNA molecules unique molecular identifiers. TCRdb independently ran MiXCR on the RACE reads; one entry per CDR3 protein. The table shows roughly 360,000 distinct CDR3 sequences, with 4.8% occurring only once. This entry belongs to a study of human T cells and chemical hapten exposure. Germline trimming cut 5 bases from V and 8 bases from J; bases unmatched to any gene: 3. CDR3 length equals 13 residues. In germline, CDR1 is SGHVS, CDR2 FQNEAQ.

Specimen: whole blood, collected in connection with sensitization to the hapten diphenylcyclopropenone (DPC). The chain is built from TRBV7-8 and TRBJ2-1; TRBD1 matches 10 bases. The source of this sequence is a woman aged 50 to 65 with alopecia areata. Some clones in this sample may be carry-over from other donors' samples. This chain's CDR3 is CASSAGQGDEQFF. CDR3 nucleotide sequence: TGTGCCAGCAGCGCCGGACAGGGGGATGAGCAGTTCTTC.